Shown below are 20 T cell receptor beta chains from a single sample sequenced in a study of shared clonotypes between healthy human individuals. The protocol was immunoSEQ multiplex PCR, while the TCRdb copy is restricted to in-frame clones and leaves out a portion. This sample has fewer than 1.4 million clones, with about four fifths found just once. The sample consisted of memory CD4+ T cells from PBMCs. As to subset: CD45RA-negative fraction. These receptors came from a man younger than 35 in good health. Some clones in this sample may be carry-over from other donors' samples.

This clone was picked up one time. The chain has TRBV4-3 and TRBJ1-5, with a tentative D call TRBD1 (5 bases). Germline CDR1 LGHNA, CDR2 YSLEER. The CDR3 length is 15 residues. The germline V and J ends were trimmed by 0 bases and 5 bases, with 11 bases remaining between them. CDR3 nucleotides: TGCGCCAGCAGCCAAGAATCGCAGGGCGATCAGCCCCAGCATTTT. Translated: CASSQESQGDQPQHF.

V and J are TRBV6-1 and TRBJ2-7; weak D call: TRBD1 (6 bases). V was pared by 5 bases and J by 5 bases, with 16 bases between. The CDR3 has 14 amino acids. The germline gives CDR1 MNHNS, CDR2 SASEGT. CDR3: CASSTHRVPDEQYF. CDR3 bases: TGTGCCAGCAGTACCCACAGGGTACCGGACGAGCAGTACTTC.

The rearrangement uses TRBV7-3 and TRBJ2-3; the D gene is possibly TRBD2 (6 bases). The ends were cut back, 5 bases at V and 5 bases at J, with 14 bases in the middle. CDR3 length: 14 residues. From germline, CDR1 is SGHTA and CDR2 FQGTGA. For the CDR3, the DNA is TGTGCCAGCAGCGTAAGCGGGTTGATAGATACGCAGTATTTT. Its protein is CASSVSGLIDTQYF.

The rearrangement joins TRBV5-1 to TRBJ2-3, with a tentative D call TRBD1 (5 bases). In germline, CDR1 is SGHRS, CDR2 YFSETQ. V was cut by 4 bases and J by 3 bases, with 9 bases left in between. This CDR3 spans 13 amino acids. CDR3 in amino acids: CASSDSTTDTQYF. CDR3 sequence (DNA): TGCGCCAGCAGCGACAGTACTACAGATACGCAGTATTTT. Full variable domain (remainder filled in from reference TRBV5-1 and TRBJ2-3): KAGVTQTPRYLIKTRGQQVTLSCSPISGHRSVSWYQQTPGQGLQFLFEYFSETQRNKGNFPGRFSGRQFSNSRSEMNVSTLELGDSALYLCASSDSTTDTQYFGPGTRLTVL.

This clone was counted only a few times. The CDR3 sequence: CARGSGFGAFF. The CDR3 DNA reads as TGTGCAAGGGGCTCGGGATTTGGGGCTTTCTTT. This chain connects TRBV12-2 to TRBJ1-1. TRBV12-2 is a pseudogene. The length of the CDR3 is 11 residues.

The V and J genes are TRBV6-1 and TRBJ2-1; no reliable D call. The CDR3 length is 11 residues. Germline V gene data show CDR1 as MNHNS and CDR2 as SASEGT. Trimming left V 6 bases short and J 5 bases short, with 5 bases between. The CDR3, as DNA: TGTGCCAGCAGGGGAAACAATGAGCAGTTCTTC. Residues: CASRGNNEQFF.

V usage is TRBV30 and J usage is TRBJ2-7; no clear D. V was pared by 0 bases and J by 0 bases, with 6 bases between. Germline CDR1 and CDR2: GTSNPN and SVGIG (reference sequence). The CDR3 length is 13 residues. CDR3 sequence (DNA): TGTGCCTGGAGTGTATCCCTCTCCTACGAGCAGTACTTC. This gives the protein CAWSVSLSYEQYF. Full variable domain (outside the CDR3, taken from reference TRBV30 and TRBJ2-7): SQTIHQWPATLVQPVGSPLSLECTVEGTSNPNLYWYRQAAGRGLQLLFYSVGIGQISSEVPQNLSASRPQDRQFILSSKKLLLSDSGFYLCAWSVSLSYEQYFGPGTRLTVT.

This chain uses TRBV30 with TRBJ2-1; 7 bases agree with TRBD1. Germline V gives CDR1 GTSNPN, CDR2 SVGIG (reference sequence). This CDR3 comprises 16 residues. J lost 4 bases, V lost 1 base, and 10 bases had no gene match. CDR3 sequence: CAWSDPTGLSYNEQFF. The CDR3 nucleotides are TGTGCCTGGAGTGACCCGACAGGGTTGAGTTACAATGAGCAGTTCTTC.

Note on this clone: Different DNA sequences within this sample yield the same CDR3. The chain uses TRBV7-9 and TRBJ1-1; D gene ambiguous. This CDR3 is built from 14 residues. Germline loops: CDR1 SEHNR, CDR2 FQNEAQ (reference sequence). V was clipped by 5 bases and J by 1 base, with 11 bases between them. The CDR3 coding sequence is TGTGCCAGCAGCCTGGACTCCCCGAACACTGAAGCTTTCTTT. This translates into CASSLDSPNTEAFF.

This chain links TRBV6-5 with TRBJ2-2; no clear D gene. Trimming cost V 7 bases and J 6 bases, with 15 bases left between them. Germline values: CDR1 MNHEY, CDR2 SVGAGI. CDR3 length: 14 amino acids. CDR3 sequence reads: CASTRGVGAGELFF. CDR3 DNA sequence: TGTGCCAGCACCAGAGGTGTGGGCGCCGGGGAGCTGTTTTTT.

The V gene is TRBV21-1, the J gene TRBJ1-2; the D call of TRBD1 is as the table states it, not checked on the DNA. TRBV21-1 is a known pseudogene. The CDR3 consists of 14 residues. CDR3 residues: CASYLRQGKHGYTF. CDR3 bases: TGTGCCAGCTACCTCCGACAGGGTAAACATGGCTACACCTTC.

The CDR3 nucleotides are TGTGCCAGTAAGGTCGGGGGAGAGTCCACCCCGCAGTTCTTC. It is translated as CASKVGGESTPQFF. This chain uses TRBV19 with TRBJ2-1; possibly TRBD2 for D (6 bases). Germline values: CDR1 LNHDA, CDR2 SQIVND (reference sequence). Trimming removed 7 bases at V and 12 bases at J, with 22 bases between. The CDR3 covers 14 residues.

This clone has just one count. This rearrangement joins TRBV2 to TRBJ1-4; D uncertain. Trimming took 6 bases from V and 0 from J, leaving 14 bases between them. Germline V gene lookup returns CDR1 SNHLY and CDR2 FYNNEI. The CDR3 runs to 16 residues. In DNA, the CDR3 is TGTGCCAGCAGGGGAACAGCCCCTTCAACTAATGAAAAACTGTTTTTT. Translation gives CASRGTAPSTNEKLFF.

V is TRBV18 and J is TRBJ1-1, with TRBD1 matching over 7 bases. Germline CDR1 reads KGHSH; CDR2 reads LQKENI. The J segment lost 0 bases and the V segment lost 3 bases, leaving 4 bases of the junction unmatched. CDR3 size: 15 residues. The CDR3 bases are TGTGCCAGCTCACCCGGACAGGTCATGAACACTGAAGCTTTCTTT. Protein product: CASSPGQVMNTEAFF.

The J gene is TRBJ2-7, the V gene TRBV2, with 7 bases lining up with TRBD1. The CDR3 covers 13 residues. The germline gives CDR1 SNHLY, CDR2 FYNNEI. J was trimmed by 3 bases and V by 8 bases; bases with no gene match: 7. CDR3 bases: TGTGCCAGCTTGCCAGGGGGATTCTACGAGCAGTACTTC. Protein sequence: CASLPGGFYEQYF. The full variable domain, completed using reference TRBV2 and TRBJ2-7, is EPEVTQTPSHQVTQMGQEVILRCVPISNHLYFYWYRQILGQKVEFLVSFYNNEISEKSEIFDDQFSVERPDGSNFTLKIRSTKLEDSAMYFCASLPGGFYEQYFGPGTRLTVT.

This clone has only a few counts. The chain joins TRBV27 to TRBJ1-5, with a tentative D call TRBD1 (5 bases). The CDR3 is 14 amino acids. Trimming pared 5 bases from V and 4 bases from J, leaving 12 bases between. Germline V gives CDR1 MNHEY, CDR2 SMNVEV (reference sequence). CDR3 sequence reads: CASSRQGPNQPQHF. DNA of the CDR3: TGTGCCAGCAGTAGGCAGGGACCTAATCAGCCCCAGCATTTT.

The rearrangement uses TRBV9 and TRBJ2-2, with D perhaps TRBD1 (5 bases). Trimming stripped 0 bases from V and 3 bases from J, with 15 bases between. Germline V lookup: CDR1 SGDLS, CDR2 YYNGEE. This CDR3 comprises 17 residues. In DNA, the CDR3 is TGTGCCAGCAGCGTAGGGATAGACAGAGCCTACACCGGGGAGCTGTTTTTT. Amino acid sequence: CASSVGIDRAYTGELFF.

The chain has TRBV2 and TRBJ2-7; D ambiguous. The germline V gene has CDR1 SNHLY and CDR2 FYNNEI. V lost 0 bases to trimming and J lost 11 bases, with 14 bases between them. The CDR3 extends over 13 amino acids. In DNA form, the CDR3 reads TGTGCCAGCAGTGAAGCTGATGGCAGCATTGAGTACTTC. Its translation: CASSEADGSIEYF.

The chain uses TRBV11-3 and TRBJ2-7, with a possible D match to TRBD1 (5 bases). Germline assignment: CDR1 SGHNT and CDR2 YENEEA. V shed 5 bases and J shed 6 bases, with 8 bases lying between them. The CDR3 has 11 amino acids. The CDR3 DNA sequence: TGTGCCAGCAGCCAGGGCTCCGAGCAGTACTTC. This gives the protein CASSQGSEQYF. Complete variable domain (other parts from reference TRBV11-3 and TRBJ2-7): EAGVVQSPRYKIIEKKQPVAFWCNPISGHNTLYWYLQNLGQGPELLIRYENEEAVDDSQLPKDRFSAERLKGVDSTLKIQPAELGDSAVYLCASSQGSEQYFGPGTRLTVT.

The genes are TRBV5-4 and TRBJ1-1; 9 positions agree with TRBD1. CDR1 is SGHNT, CDR2 YYREEE, per germline (reference sequence). Trimming removed 4 bases from V and 7 bases from J; junction bases left unmatched: 8. CDR3 length: 14 residues. The CDR3 loop is CASSPQGQGLEAFF. In DNA, the CDR3 is TGTGCCAGCAGCCCTCAGGGACAGGGTCTTGAAGCTTTCTTT.